This T cell receptor (beta chain) was obtained from a study of molecular identifiers for immune sequencing clone quantification. Naive CD8 T cells were sorted, and the gate applied was CD8+CD4-CCR7+CD45RA+. CDR1 and CDR2 from the germline V gene are ENHRY and SYGVKD. The CDR3 runs to 20 residues. V lost 3 bases to trimming and J lost 2 bases; unmatched junction nucleotides: 20. Points on this clonotype: Antigen specificity is unknown.

Study results and caveats: Spiked Jurkat TCR RNA equivalent to one cell was reportedly detectable in about a million naive cells.

A single record per CDR3 protein comes from TCRdb applying MiXCR to the PCR reads. The data show about 640,000 distinct CDR3 sequences, just under 20% seen once. The clonotype comes from a human donor in good health. Some libraries in this study had Jurkat cell RNA spiked in. The sequencing sample was made of naive CD8+ T cells from blood, with Jurkat cell RNA spiked in. The subset here: FACS-sorted CD8+CD4-CCR7+CD45RA+ naive T cells. The chain joins TRBV10-3 to TRBJ2-3, with TRBD2 matching over 7 bases. The CDR3 DNA is TGTGCCATCAGTGACCCTGATCTAGTGGGAGGGGTAACTTCCACAGATACGCAGTATTTT. It yields the protein CAISDPDLVGGVTSTDTQYF.